These 23 T cell receptor beta chains were all obtained from the same sample, sequenced in a study of blood T cells in healthy people across ages. Using a J-beta primer mix together with a sample-barcoded 5' primer, a second PCR was run for roughly 6 to 11 cycles. From the 5' RACE reads, TCRdb called clonotypes with MiXCR, one entry per CDR3 protein. Among 800,000 to 950,000 distinct CDR3 sequences listed, about 37% were seen once. The sequenced sample consisted of blood. The receptors were gathered from a man younger than 30 in good health.

This clonotype came up a few times. This chain joins TRBV7-3 and TRBJ2-1; D is ambiguous. The CDR3 has 13 residues. V lost 3 bases, J lost 7 bases, and 10 bases lay in between. Per the germline V gene, CDR1 is SGHTA and CDR2 is FQGTGA. Written as DNA, the CDR3 is TGTGCCAGCAGCTTTCCCGGTTTGAATGAGCAGTTCTTC. As protein: CASSFPGLNEQFF.

This clonotype was detected only a few times. V is TRBV20-1 and J is TRBJ1-5; possible D gene TRBD1, 5 bases. Trimming removed 3 bases at V and 2 bases at J, with 17 bases between. Germline V gene lookup returns CDR1 DFQATT and CDR2 SNEGSKA (reference sequence). This CDR3 has 16 amino acids. The CDR3 protein is CSASVIGRGGNQPQHF. As DNA, the CDR3 is TGCAGTGCTAGCGTGATCGGGAGGGGAGGCAATCAGCCCCAGCATTTT.

On this clonotype: One end of the junction does not line up with germline, which may come from a read error. The genes are TRBV7-2 and TRBJ2-6; D is possibly TRBD1 (5 bases). Germline V lookup: CDR1 SGHTA, CDR2 FQGNSA. The CDR3 has 16 amino acids. DNA of the CDR3: TGCGCCAGCAGCCTAGGACAAGCCTCTGGGGCCAACGTCCTGACTTTC. As protein: CASSLGQASGANVLTF.

The genes are TRBV9 and TRBJ1-2; D remains ambiguous. Germline CDR1 is SGDLS and CDR2 is YYNGEE. This CDR3 is 17 amino acids long. The V gene lost 0 bases and the J gene lost 0 bases, with 15 bases spanning the gap. In nucleotides, the CDR3 is TGTGCCAGCAGCGTAGCTCCAGGACTGGAAACTAACTATGGCTACACCTTC. It yields the protein CASSVAPGLETNYGYTF.

This clonotype appeared a few times. One junction end disagrees with the germline gene, perhaps due to a read error. The chain uses TRBV5-1 and TRBJ2-5, with D unclear. This CDR3 has 14 residues. Germline V gives CDR1 SGHRS, CDR2 YFSETQ. Written as DNA, the CDR3 is TGTGCCAGCAGCTTTAGGACGGGCCAAGAGACCCAGTACTTC. As protein: CASSFRTGQETQYF.

For the CDR3, the DNA is TGTGCCAGCAGTCCAACAGGGCTGTCTAGCTCCTACGAGCAGTACTTC. It encodes CASSPTGLSSSYEQYF. The rearrangement uses TRBV28 and TRBJ2-7, with TRBD1 as a possible D gene (6 bases). This CDR3 contains 16 residues. Trimming removed 5 bases at V and 0 bases at J, with 17 bases between. Per germline, CDR1 MDHEN and CDR2 SYDVKM.

This clonotype turned up a few times. The rearrangement uses TRBV3-1 and TRBJ2-1; 10 positions match TRBD2. Trimming took 0 bases from V and 5 from J; bases not matched to a gene: 10. The CDR3 runs to 18 residues. Germline V gene sequence: CDR1 LGHDT, CDR2 YNNKEL (reference sequence). Here the CDR3 reads CASSQDPGSLAGHNEQFF. The CDR3 bases are TGTGCCAGCAGCCAAGATCCGGGGTCACTAGCGGGGCACAATGAGCAGTTCTTC.

The chain carries TRBV5-1 and TRBJ1-1; 7 bases line up with TRBD1. Per germline, CDR1 SGHRS and CDR2 YFSETQ. The CDR3 spans 15 residues. The ends lost 4 bases at V and 3 bases at J; junction bases unmatched: 9. The CDR3 region is CASSPLQGPYTEAFF. The CDR3 nucleotides are TGCGCCAGCAGCCCCCTACAGGGGCCTTACACTGAAGCTTTCTTT.

V gene TRBV7-2 combines with J gene TRBJ2-5; 10 nucleotides align to TRBD2. V lost 6 bases to trimming and J lost 3 bases; unmatched junction nucleotides: 7. Germline lookup yields CDR1 SGHTA and CDR2 FQGNSA. The CDR3 consists of 15 residues. In DNA form, the CDR3 reads TGTGCCAGCAGTCGTCCTAGCGGGGGTAAAGAGACCCAGTACTTC. Residues: CASSRPSGGKETQYF.

This clonotype showed up many times. The germline gene is not matched at one end of the junction; a read error may be the cause. The chain has TRBV5-1 and TRBJ1-2; D is ambiguous. The CDR3 totals 13 residues. Germline loops: CDR1 SGHRS, CDR2 YFSETQ. This CDR3 reads CASSLDPNYGYTF. The CDR3 DNA follows: TGTGCCAGCAGCTTAGACCCTAACTATGGCTACACCTTC.

With respect to this clonotype: A read error may explain this, as a much larger clone is one base away. J is TRBJ2-7 and V is TRBV29-1, with D possibly TRBD2 on 5 matching bases. Germline assignment: CDR1 SQVTM and CDR2 ANQGSEA. The CDR3 has 17 amino acids. V lost 2 bases and J 6 bases, leaving 26 bases between the germline ends. CDR3 amino acids: CSVESGTSGGILSEQYF. CDR3 DNA sequence: TGCAGCGTTGAAAGCGGCACCTCGGGCGGAATCCTCTCCGAGCAGTACTTC.

The rearrangement links TRBV25-1 to TRBJ2-1; TRBD1 might be the D (5 bases). The CDR3 has 14 residues. Per the germline V gene, CDR1 is MGHDK and CDR2 is SYGVNS. The V and J ends lost 1 base and 3 bases respectively, with 7 bases between them. The CDR3 protein is CASSELTGYNEQFF. CDR3 sequence (DNA): TGTGCCAGCAGTGAATTAACAGGCTACAATGAGCAGTTCTTC.

This clonotype was recorded at least ten times. The V call is TRBV11-2, the J call TRBJ2-7, with unresolved D. The germline gives CDR1 SGHAT, CDR2 FQNNGV. The ends were cut back, 3 bases at V and 3 bases at J, with 9 bases in the middle. The CDR3 length is 13 residues. CDR3 loop: CASSLRQNYEQYF. The CDR3 DNA follows: TGTGCCAGCAGCTTGCGGCAGAACTACGAGCAGTACTTC.

The chain uses TRBV10-3 and TRBJ2-1; TRBD1 matches 9 bases. The germline V gene encodes CDR1 ENHRY and CDR2 SYGVKD. After removal of 6 bases from V and 10 bases from J, the junction contained 4 bases not matched to a gene. CDR3 size: 12 residues. The DNA for the CDR3 is TGTGCCATCAGGCGGACAGGGGACGAGCAGTTCTTC. Protein product: CAIRRTGDEQFF.

J is TRBJ1-1 and V is TRBV2; TRBD1 agrees at 10 bases. The germline gives CDR1 SNHLY, CDR2 FYNNEI. J was trimmed by 4 bases and V by 6 bases; bases with no gene match: 14. The CDR3 sequence is 17 residues long. CDR3 coding DNA: TGTGCCAGCAGCGCGGACAGGGGGGGAGGTATTGGCACTGAAGCTTTCTTT. It encodes CASSADRGGGIGTEAFF.

This clonotype was counted a single time. This rearrangement joins TRBV9 to TRBJ2-4, with 8 bases identical to TRBD1. The end of the DNA fits TRBJ2-7 better, so the J call may be wrong. CDR1 SGDLS and CDR2 YYNGEE come from the germline V gene. CDR3 length equals 14 residues. This chain's CDR3 is CASSPRAGGDEQYF. In nucleotides, the CDR3 is TGTGCCAGCAGCCCCCGAGCAGGGGGCGACGAGCAGTACTTC.

This clonotype has just a few counts. The chain couples TRBV2 to TRBJ2-5; the match to TRBD2 covers 8 bases. Germline V CDR1 and CDR2: SNHLY, FYNNEI. With V trimmed by 7 bases and J by 5 bases, 18 bases remained unmatched. This CDR3 region has 17 residues. The CDR3 nucleotides are TGTGCCAGCAACCCCCGAACTAGCGGAGAAATTAGGGAGACCCAGTACTTC. It encodes CASNPRTSGEIRETQYF.

This clonotype has more than one count but fewer than ten. The rearrangement links TRBV25-1 to TRBJ1-2; 8 bases are a match to TRBD1. CDR1 and CDR2 (germline): MGHDK, SYGVNS. V was clipped by 8 bases and J by 7 bases; unmatched bases: 6. The CDR3 runs to 12 residues. The CDR3 sequence is CASDAGGAGYTF. The CDR3 DNA sequence: TGTGCCAGCGACGCAGGGGGCGCTGGCTACACCTTC.

The sample holds many counts of this clonotype. The chain is built from TRBV4-2 and TRBJ2-1, with D possibly called TRBD1 or TRBD2 (5 bases each). Germline V lookup: CDR1 LGHNA, CDR2 YNFKEQ. This CDR3 has 13 amino acids. The V and J ends lost 1 base and 8 bases respectively, with 9 bases between them. CDR3: CASSQAGGDEQFF. The CDR3 nucleotides are TGTGCCAGCAGCCAAGCTGGGGGTGATGAGCAGTTCTTC.

The chain uses TRBV15 and TRBJ2-2, with D unresolved. CDR3 length: 13 amino acids. Germline lookup yields CDR1 LNHNV and CDR2 YYDKDF (reference sequence). Trimming stripped 1 base from V and 5 bases from J, with 5 bases between. CDR3 sequence: CATSRGWTGELFF. The CDR3 bases are TGTGCCACCAGCAGAGGATGGACCGGGGAGCTGTTTTTT.

The chain joins TRBV14 to TRBJ1-3, with no clear D. From germline, CDR1 is SGHDN and CDR2 FVKESK. V lost 4 bases and J 2 bases, leaving 6 bases between the germline ends. This CDR3 spans 13 amino acids. CDR3 in amino acids: CASSRRPGNTIYF. The CDR3 DNA is TGTGCCAGCAGCCGTCGACCTGGAAACACCATATATTTT. Full variable domain (outside the CDR3, taken from reference TRBV14 and TRBJ1-3): EAGVTQFPSHSVIEKGQTVTLRCDPISGHDNLYWYRRVMGKEIKFLLHFVKESKQDESGMPNNRFLAERTGGTYSTLKVQPAELEDSGVYFCASSRRPGNTIYFGEGSWLTVV.

The V gene is TRBV2, the J gene TRBJ2-4; 8 bases agree with TRBD2. The junction had 14 bases not matched to a gene; V was cut back by 4 bases and J by 0 bases. Germline V CDR1 and CDR2: SNHLY, FYNNEI. This CDR3 contains 19 residues. CDR3 coding DNA: TGTGCCAGCAGTGGCCCCCCGAGCGGGGGCAAAGTAGCCAAAAACATTCAGTACTTC. Protein: CASSGPPSGGKVAKNIQYF.

This clonotype appeared a few times. This chain links TRBV5-1 with TRBJ2-5; possibly TRBD2 for D (6 bases). The CDR3 runs to 15 residues. Germline lookup yields CDR1 SGHRS and CDR2 YFSETQ. V lost 7 bases and J lost 5, with 21 bases in between. The CDR3: CASSGGSGNRETQYF. CDR3 nucleotide sequence: TGCGCCAGCTCCGGCGGTAGCGGTAATAGGGAGACCCAGTACTTC.